The 16 T cell receptor beta chains given below trace back to one sample, sequenced in a study of T cell repertoires in cytomegalovirus infection. TCRdb called the reads again in MiXCR, with one record for every CDR3 protein. This table holds under 850,000 distinct CDR3 sequences, approximately 33% found once. These receptors lack a known antigen. The sample here was cultured PBMCs, taken from culture after CMV antigen stimulation. All receptors derive from a human donor in good health (CMV status not recorded). Some clones in this sample may be carry-over from other donors' samples.

This clonotype was counted between two and nine times. The chain links TRBV2 to TRBJ1-1, with 8 bases lining up with TRBD1. The CDR3 is 14 amino acids. J gave up 6 bases and V 6 bases, and 9 bases lay outside the gene matches. Germline lookup yields CDR1 SNHLY and CDR2 FYNNEI. CDR3 region: CASRVDRVRAEAFF. Written as DNA, the CDR3 is TGTGCCAGCAGAGTGGACAGGGTAAGGGCTGAAGCTTTCTTT.

The CDR3 loop reads CASSYFSSYEQYF. In DNA, the CDR3 is TGTGCCAGCAGTTACTTTAGCTCCTACGAGCAGTACTTC. The chain has TRBV6-6 and TRBJ2-7; D gene unclear. This CDR3 contains 13 residues. The germline CDR1 and CDR2 sequences are MNHNY and SVGAGI (reference sequence). V gave up 1 base and J gave up 0 bases, with 4 bases separating them.

This clonotype has a handful of counts. The chain recombines TRBV27 with TRBJ1-2; the D is unclear. Per the germline V gene, CDR1 is MNHEY and CDR2 is SMNVEV (reference sequence). CDR3 size: 14 residues. V was shortened by 3 bases and J by 4 bases, with 12 bases between the two germline ends. This chain's CDR3 is CASSLQGPSYGYTF. The CDR3 coding sequence is TGTGCCAGCAGTTTGCAAGGACCCAGCTATGGCTACACCTTC.

This clonotype was recorded a few times. The chain links TRBV9 to TRBJ2-5; D might be TRBD1 or TRBD2, each matching 5 bases. The CDR3 sequence is 15 residues long. Trimming shortened V by 4 bases and J by 0 bases, and 13 bases separated the two germline ends. Germline-derived CDR1 and CDR2 are SGDLS and YYNGEE. CDR3 bases: TGTGCCAGCAGCTTGACGGGACGTTACCAAGAGACCCAGTACTTC. The encoded protein is CASSLTGRYQETQYF.

This clonotype has just a few counts. The rearrangement joins TRBV30 to TRBJ1-1; D is unclear. The V gene's germline CDR1 is GTSNPN and CDR2 SVGIG (reference sequence). The V and J ends lost 3 bases and 11 bases respectively, with 13 bases between them. CDR3 length equals 11 residues. The CDR3, as DNA: TGTGCCTGGAGAGCCGGGCTCGGGGCTTTCTTT. This gives the protein CAWRAGLGAFF.

This clonotype has only a few counts. This chain links TRBV5-4 with TRBJ1-2; D is ambiguous. Per the germline V gene, CDR1 is SGHNT and CDR2 is YYREEE (reference sequence). V lost 0 bases, J lost 4 bases, and 4 bases lay in between. The CDR3 has 12 amino acids. The CDR3 spells CASSLESYGYTF. DNA for the CDR3: TGTGCCAGCAGCTTGGAGAGCTATGGCTACACCTTC.

This clonotype was recorded a few times. The chain couples TRBV10-3 to TRBJ1-6; a weak D match, TRBD1 (5 bases). The CDR3 length is 16 residues. Deletions cut 0 bases from V and 1 base from J, with 7 bases between. Germline V gene lookup returns CDR1 ENHRY and CDR2 SYGVKD. The CDR3, as DNA: TGTGCCATCAGTGAGTCGGGGGGTTCCTATAATTCACCCCTCCACTTT. Protein: CAISESGGSYNSPLHF.

The genes are TRBV6-1 and TRBJ1-4, with no clear D. CDR3 length: 15 amino acids. V was pared by 8 bases and J by 3 bases, with 16 bases between. CDR1 and CDR2 from the germline V gene are MNHNS and SASEGT. Here the CDR3 DNA reads TGTGCCAGCGAACGGGAAGCTTTCTCTAATGAAAAACTGTTTTTT. Amino acids: CASEREAFSNEKLFF.

V is TRBV4-1 and J is TRBJ2-7; possibly TRBD1 for D (5 bases). Germline V gives CDR1 MGHRA, CDR2 YSYEKL. The CDR3 runs to 15 residues. V dropped 2 bases and J dropped 6 bases, with 17 bases sitting between them. The CDR3 region is CASSQPTAGKSEQYF. CDR3 DNA: TGCGCCAGCAGCCAACCTACTGCAGGGAAGTCCGAGCAGTACTTC.

This chain connects TRBV12-3 or TRBV12-4 to TRBJ1-1; no definite D call. This CDR3 has 11 residues. V lost 3 bases to trimming and J lost 7 bases, with 6 bases between them. The CDR3 DNA is TGTGCCAGCAGTTTTGCCCTTGAAGCTTTCTTT. Translated: CASSFALEAFF.

This chain connects TRBV6-4 to TRBJ1-5, with 8 bases aligning to TRBD1. This CDR3 has 17 residues. The germline CDR1 and CDR2 sequences are MRHNA and SNTAGT. J gave up 0 bases and V 0 bases, and 4 bases lay outside the gene matches. CDR3 residues: CASSDSDRAYSNQPQHF. The CDR3 DNA sequence: TGTGCCAGCAGTGACTCGGACAGGGCTTATAGCAATCAGCCCCAGCATTTT.

This clonotype was seen only a few times. This chain joins TRBV12-3 or TRBV12-4 and TRBJ2-5; D not resolved. Trimming left V 1 base short and J 7 bases short, with 16 bases between. CDR3 length: 15 amino acids. DNA of the CDR3: TGTGCCAGCAGTTTAGTGGTGGAAAGTCCGGGGACCCAGTACTTC. Protein product: CASSLVVESPGTQYF.

The chain combines TRBV28 with TRBJ2-7; D is perhaps TRBD2 (5 bases). Trimming cost V 5 bases and J 3 bases, with 17 bases left between them. Germline values: CDR1 MDHEN, CDR2 SYDVKM. The CDR3 is made up of 15 amino acids. CDR3 nucleotides: TGTGCCAGCAGTGTTACAGAGGACTCATACTACGAGCAGTACTTC. Residues: CASSVTEDSYYEQYF.

This clonotype was counted ten times or more. This sequence joins TRBV7-8 and TRBJ2-3; D gene ambiguous. Germline assignment: CDR1 SGHVS and CDR2 FQNEAQ. The CDR3 covers 13 residues. Trimming took off 4 bases at V and 10 bases at J, with 15 bases between the two ends. The CDR3 sequence: CASSSHFLGPQYF. As DNA, the CDR3 is TGTGCCAGCAGCTCGCATTTTCTAGGTCCGCAGTATTTT.

Comment on this clonotype: An end of the junction does not agree with germline; a read error may underlie this. V is TRBV7-9 and J is TRBJ2-2; perhaps TRBD2 as D (5 bases). The CDR3 spans 14 residues. Germline V CDR1 and CDR2: SEHNR, FQNEAQ (reference sequence). CDR3 residues: CASSPRTNTGELSF. Here the CDR3 DNA reads TGTGCCAGCAGCCCCCGTACGAACACCGGGGAGCTGTCTTTT.

CDR3 DNA sequence: TGCAGCGTTGATCCAGGAGGAAGCCAGCAAGGAGATACGCAGTATTTT. This translates into CSVDPGGSQQGDTQYF. The chain combines TRBV29-1 with TRBJ2-3; a weak D match, TRBD2 (5 bases). V was clipped by 3 bases and J by 5 bases, with 21 bases between them. CDR3 length: 16 amino acids. CDR1 is SQVTM, CDR2 ANQGSEA, per germline.